The 7 T cell receptor beta chains below all came from one sample that was sequenced in a study of T cell responses to AZD1222 COVID-19 vaccine. TCRdb's copy holds only in-frame clones and misses some; the assay was immunoSEQ multiplex PCR. The sample carries 100,000 to 150,000 clones, more than 75% recorded once. Specimen: peripheral blood, collected on day 0 of AZD1222 vaccination. All receptors come from an adult in good health.

This rearrangement joins TRBV7-9 to TRBJ1-3; D call uncertain. The CDR3 runs to 14 residues. V was clipped by 5 bases and J by 0 bases, with 8 bases between them. CDR1 is SEHNR, CDR2 FQNEAQ, per germline (reference sequence). CDR3 amino acids: CASSPPGSGNTIYF. For the CDR3, the DNA is TGTGCCAGCAGCCCTCCCGGCTCTGGAAACACCATATATTTT. Full variable domain (rest looked up from reference TRBV7-9 and TRBJ1-3): DTGVSQNPRHKITKRGQNVTFRCDPISEHNRLYWYRQTLGQGPEFLTYFQNEAQLEKSRLLSDRFSAERPKGSFSTLEIQRTEQGDSAMYLCASSPPGSGNTIYFGEGSWLTVV.

This chain connects TRBV6-1 to TRBJ2-2; weak D call: TRBD1 (5 bases). Per the germline V gene, CDR1 is MNHNS and CDR2 is SASEGT. Trimming took 2 bases from V and 6 from J, leaving 19 bases between them. There are 17 residues in the CDR3. DNA of the CDR3: TGTGCCAGCAGTGAAAGGCCCGCCAGGGCTATGTCCGGGGAGCTGTTTTTT. This sequence encodes CASSERPARAMSGELFF.

This clone came up a few times. The chain couples TRBV9 to TRBJ2-7; 12 bases are a match to TRBD2. Germline values: CDR1 SGDLS, CDR2 YYNGEE. The CDR3 loop spans 15 amino acids. With V trimmed by 3 bases and J by 4 bases, 5 bases remained unmatched. The CDR3 DNA reads TGTGCCAGCAGCGAGAGGACTAGCGGGGTATACGAGCAGTACTTC. As protein: CASSERTSGVYEQYF.

The gene calls are TRBV7-9 and TRBJ2-2, with D possibly matching TRBD1 (7 bases). V lost 2 bases and J lost 7, with 20 bases in between. In germline, CDR1 is SEHNR, CDR2 FQNEAQ (reference sequence). This CDR3 has 17 amino acids. The CDR3 here is CASSLSAKGAGIGELFF. Here the CDR3 DNA reads TGTGCCAGCAGCTTATCGGCGAAGGGGGCGGGAATCGGGGAGCTGTTTTTT. Full variable domain (remainder filled in from reference TRBV7-9 and TRBJ2-2): DTGVSQNPRHKITKRGQNVTFRCDPISEHNRLYWYRQTLGQGPEFLTYFQNEAQLEKSRLLSDRFSAERPKGSFSTLEIQRTEQGDSAMYLCASSLSAKGAGIGELFFGEGSRLTVL.

J is TRBJ2-1 and V is TRBV28; perhaps TRBD1 as D (6 bases). V gave up 1 base and J gave up 4 bases, with 8 bases separating them. Germline CDR1 reads MDHEN; CDR2 reads SYDVKM. The CDR3 sequence is 14 residues long. This chain's CDR3 is CASSLYRVYNEQFF. The CDR3 DNA is TGTGCCAGCAGTTTATACAGGGTATACAATGAGCAGTTCTTC.

The chain carries TRBV7-9 and TRBJ2-1; D possibly uses TRBD1 or TRBD2 (5 bases each). This CDR3 is built from 13 residues. CDR1 and CDR2 (germline): SEHNR, FQNEAQ (reference sequence). Trimming removed 5 bases from V and 4 bases from J, with 9 bases in between. CDR3 sequence: CASSGTLYNEQFF. CDR3 bases: TGTGCCAGCAGCGGGACCCTGTACAATGAGCAGTTCTTC. Full variable domain (outside the CDR3, taken from reference TRBV7-9 and TRBJ2-1): DTGVSQNPRHKITKRGQNVTFRCDPISEHNRLYWYRQTLGQGPEFLTYFQNEAQLEKSRLLSDRFSAERPKGSFSTLEIQRTEQGDSAMYLCASSGTLYNEQFFGPGTRLTVL.

The chain combines TRBV4-1 with TRBJ2-3; D is perhaps TRBD1 (5 bases). Germline lookup yields CDR1 MGHRA and CDR2 YSYEKL. The CDR3 runs 15 residues. Trimming pared 0 bases from V and 5 bases from J, leaving 12 bases between. CDR3 DNA: TGCGCCAGCAGCCAAGATGGCAGGGCTGGAGATACGCAGTATTTT. This translates into CASSQDGRAGDTQYF.